A selection of T cell receptor beta chains follows, all from one sample in a study of control samples from healthy donors and cancer patients. Sequenced by immunoSEQ multiplex PCR; TCRdb stores in-frame clones only, minus some. Counted here are about 95,000 clones, about 85% occurring once; the ten biggest clones make up 13% to 15%. Sequenced: blood. Receptor source: a woman in her 70s in good health. Both conserved end residues are part of each CDR3. Fields, in order: D gene, V gene, clone size, J gene, CDR3 DNA, CDR3 protein. A D gene is named only where the DNA matches it firmly. Some rows mark clone size as missing; the rest say once, few, many or name a class of expanded clone.

d_call: -
v_call: TRBV5-4
clone_size: -
j_call: TRBJ2-3
cdr3_nt: TGTGCCAGCAGCTTATTCCTTGATACGCAGTATTTT
cdr3_aa: CASSLFLDTQYF

d_call: TRBD1
v_call: TRBV19
clone_size: -
j_call: TRBJ1-1
cdr3_nt: TGTGCCAGTAGTATAGGCCGGGACAGGCCCCAAGCTTTCTTT
cdr3_aa: CASSIGRDRPQAFF

d_call: -
v_call: TRBV5-5
clone_size: -
j_call: TRBJ1-2
cdr3_nt: TGTGCCAGCAGCTTGGAAGGGATCCCTACTAACTATGGCTACACCTTC
cdr3_aa: CASSLEGIPTNYGYTF

d_call: -
v_call: TRBV2
clone_size: few
j_call: TRBJ1-5
cdr3_nt: TGTGCCAGCGGAAGGGGGGACAATCAGCCCCAGCATTTT
cdr3_aa: CASGRGDNQPQHF

d_call: -
v_call: TRBV3-1/TRBV3-2
clone_size: -
j_call: TRBJ2-7
cdr3_nt: TGTGCCAGCAGCCTCGGACCCTTCTACGAGCAGTACTTC
cdr3_aa: CASSLGPFYEQYF

d_call: -
v_call: TRBV10-3
clone_size: -
j_call: TRBJ1-4
cdr3_nt: TGTGCCTCACAACCCGAGGGGGAAACTAATGAAAAACTGTTTTTT
cdr3_aa: CASQPEGETNEKLFF

d_call: -
v_call: TRBV3-1/TRBV3-2
clone_size: -
j_call: TRBJ2-5
cdr3_nt: TGTGCCAGCAGCTTAATAGAGACCCAGTACTTC
cdr3_aa: CASSLIETQYF

d_call: -
v_call: TRBV20-1
clone_size: -
j_call: TRBJ1-5
cdr3_nt: TGCAGTGCTAGTTACCAGGGGCGTCAGCCCCAGCATTTT
cdr3_aa: CSASYQGRQPQHF

d_call: -
v_call: TRBV4-1
clone_size: -
j_call: TRBJ1-2
cdr3_nt: TGCGCCAGCAGCCAACGCTTTGGGGGCGGCTATGGCTACACCTTC
cdr3_aa: CASSQRFGGGYGYTF

d_call: TRBD2
v_call: TRBV6-2/TRBV6-3
clone_size: -
j_call: TRBJ2-3
cdr3_nt: TGTGCCAGCAGTCTTCGGGGGGGAAACACAGATACGCAGTATTTT
cdr3_aa: CASSLRGGNTDTQYF

d_call: -
v_call: TRBV7-2
clone_size: once
j_call: TRBJ1-2
cdr3_nt: TGTGCCAGCAGCCCACAGGGCTTTGGCTACACCTTC
cdr3_aa: CASSPQGFGYTF

d_call: TRBD1
v_call: TRBV24-1
clone_size: -
j_call: TRBJ1-1
cdr3_nt: TGTGCCAGGGGACAGGGGAACACTGAAGCTTTCTTT
cdr3_aa: CARGQGNTEAFF

d_call: TRBD2
v_call: TRBV19
clone_size: -
j_call: TRBJ2-3
cdr3_nt: TGTGCCAGTAGTTCTCAGCGGGAGCCGGTAGATACGCAGTATTTT
cdr3_aa: CASSSQREPVDTQYF

d_call: TRBD1
v_call: TRBV30
clone_size: -
j_call: TRBJ2-1
cdr3_nt: TGTGCCTGGAGTACAGGGGTCGAGCAGTTCTTC
cdr3_aa: CAWSTGVEQFF

d_call: -
v_call: TRBV7-2
clone_size: -
j_call: TRBJ2-6
cdr3_nt: TGTGCCAGCAGCTTAGATTGGGGTGCTGGGGCCAACGTCCTGACTTTC
cdr3_aa: CASSLDWGAGANVLTF

d_call: TRBD1
v_call: TRBV5-1
clone_size: -
j_call: TRBJ2-7
cdr3_nt: TGCGCCAGCAGCTTACCAGGGGGCTACGAGCAGTACTTC
cdr3_aa: CASSLPGGYEQYF

d_call: TRBD1
v_call: TRBV7-9
clone_size: once
j_call: TRBJ1-4
cdr3_nt: TGTGCCAGCAGCTCCTGGGGGACAGAGAATGAAAAACTGTTTTTT
cdr3_aa: CASSSWGTENEKLFF

d_call: -
v_call: TRBV6-5
clone_size: -
j_call: TRBJ1-4
cdr3_nt: TGTGCCAGCAGGTCAGGGAATGAAAAACTGTTTTTT
cdr3_aa: CASRSGNEKLFF

d_call: -
v_call: TRBV7-8
clone_size: -
j_call: TRBJ2-5
cdr3_nt: TGTGCCAGCAGCTTAGGGGCCCCCGGTGAGACCCAGTACTTC
cdr3_aa: CASSLGAPGETQYF

d_call: TRBD1
v_call: TRBV2
clone_size: -
j_call: TRBJ1-1
cdr3_nt: TGTGCCAGCAGTGTGGGACAGGGGAACACTGAAGCTTTCTTT
cdr3_aa: CASSVGQGNTEAFF

d_call: TRBD1
v_call: TRBV11-2
clone_size: -
j_call: TRBJ1-4
cdr3_nt: TGTGCCAGCAGAGATCAGGGGGGGAACAATGAAAAACTGTTTTTT
cdr3_aa: CASRDQGGNNEKLFF

d_call: TRBD1
v_call: TRBV12-3/TRBV12-4
clone_size: -
j_call: TRBJ2-7
cdr3_nt: TGTGCCAGCAGTTTATTAACAGGGGGCGAGCAGTACTTC
cdr3_aa: CASSLLTGGEQYF

d_call: -
v_call: TRBV6-5
clone_size: -
j_call: TRBJ1-2
cdr3_nt: TGTGCCAGCACCCCAAAAACAGACTTCTGGGGCTACACCTTC
cdr3_aa: CASTPKTDFWGYTF

d_call: -
v_call: TRBV5-8
clone_size: -
j_call: TRBJ2-7
cdr3_nt: TGTGCCAGCATTTCACCGGGCCTAGACTACGAGCAGTACTTC
cdr3_aa: CASISPGLDYEQYF

d_call: TRBD1
v_call: TRBV6-5
clone_size: -
j_call: TRBJ1-3
cdr3_nt: TGTGCCAGCAAAGGGGGCTCGGGAGGAAACACCATATATTTT
cdr3_aa: CASKGGSGGNTIYF

d_call: TRBD1
v_call: TRBV5-4
clone_size: once
j_call: TRBJ2-2
cdr3_nt: TGTGCCAGCAGCCTGACAGGGCGGACCGGGGAGCTGTTTTTT
cdr3_aa: CASSLTGRTGELFF

d_call: TRBD1
v_call: TRBV25-1
clone_size: once
j_call: TRBJ1-4
cdr3_nt: TGTGCCAGCAGTGACTCAATCAGGGGGCGCGATGAAAAACTGTTTTTT
cdr3_aa: CASSDSIRGRDEKLFF

d_call: -
v_call: TRBV6-1
clone_size: -
j_call: TRBJ1-3
cdr3_nt: TGTGCCAGCAGTGAAGCTTGGGGATATGGAAACACCATATATTTT
cdr3_aa: CASSEAWGYGNTIYF

d_call: -
v_call: TRBV4-1
clone_size: -
j_call: TRBJ2-1
cdr3_nt: TGCGCCAGCAGCCAAGCCGGGTCTAATAGCAATGAGCAGTTCTTC
cdr3_aa: CASSQAGSNSNEQFF

d_call: TRBD1
v_call: TRBV7-9
clone_size: -
j_call: TRBJ1-3
cdr3_nt: TGTGCCAGCAGCCGGGACAGGGCTGGAAACACCATATATTTT
cdr3_aa: CASSRDRAGNTIYF

d_call: TRBD1
v_call: TRBV6-5
clone_size: -
j_call: TRBJ1-2
cdr3_nt: TGTGCCAGTTTCACAGGGGGCAACGCCTATGGCTACACCTTC
cdr3_aa: CASFTGGNAYGYTF

d_call: -
v_call: TRBV6-6
clone_size: -
j_call: TRBJ1-2
cdr3_nt: TGTGCCAGCAGTTACGGCGAAGGGGGGAACTATGGCTACACCTTC
cdr3_aa: CASSYGEGGNYGYTF

d_call: -
v_call: TRBV3-1/TRBV3-2
clone_size: -
j_call: TRBJ1-2
cdr3_nt: TGTGCCAGCAGCCAACGGGGGGCCTCCGACGGCTACACCTTC
cdr3_aa: CASSQRGASDGYTF

d_call: -
v_call: TRBV7-6
clone_size: -
j_call: TRBJ1-4
cdr3_nt: TGTGCCAGCAGCCAAGAGATGGGGAATGAAAAACTGTTTTTT
cdr3_aa: CASSQEMGNEKLFF

d_call: TRBD1
v_call: TRBV2
clone_size: -
j_call: TRBJ1-1
cdr3_nt: TGTGCCAGCAGGGAGACAGGGTCGAACACTGAAGCTTTCTTT
cdr3_aa: CASRETGSNTEAFF

d_call: -
v_call: TRBV5-1
clone_size: -
j_call: TRBJ2-7
cdr3_nt: TGCGCCAGCAGCGCAACAGTGGACCGGGCCTACGAGCAGTACTTC
cdr3_aa: CASSATVDRAYEQYF

d_call: -
v_call: TRBV30
clone_size: -
j_call: TRBJ1-2
cdr3_nt: TGTGCCTGGAGCCAGGACCAAAGGAATGGCTACACCTTC
cdr3_aa: CAWSQDQRNGYTF

d_call: -
v_call: TRBV30
clone_size: -
j_call: TRBJ1-3
cdr3_nt: TGTGCCTGGAGCGCGGTGGGGGGCGCTGGAAACACCATATATTTT
cdr3_aa: CAWSAVGGAGNTIYF

d_call: -
v_call: TRBV5-1
clone_size: once
j_call: TRBJ1-1
cdr3_nt: TGCGCCAGCAGCTTGGCGGCTGGCGGGTCTGAAGCTTTCTTT
cdr3_aa: CASSLAAGGSEAFF

d_call: -
v_call: TRBV7-8
clone_size: -
j_call: TRBJ2-1
cdr3_nt: TGTGCCAGCAGCTTAGATCCCCCCCCGGCTGAGCAGTTCTTC
cdr3_aa: CASSLDPPPAEQFF

d_call: -
v_call: TRBV4-1
clone_size: -
j_call: TRBJ1-4
cdr3_nt: TGCGCCAGCAGCCCCCAACTACAGTTATCTAATGAAAAACTGTTTTTT
cdr3_aa: CASSPQLQLSNEKLFF

d_call: -
v_call: TRBV4-3
clone_size: -
j_call: TRBJ1-5
cdr3_nt: TGCGCCAGCAGCCAAGATCGTGATCAGCCCCAGCATTTT
cdr3_aa: CASSQDRDQPQHF

d_call: -
v_call: TRBV20-1
clone_size: -
j_call: TRBJ1-5
cdr3_nt: TGCAGTGCTAGCTACGGTCAGCCCCAGCATTTT
cdr3_aa: CSASYGQPQHF

d_call: -
v_call: TRBV10-1
clone_size: -
j_call: TRBJ1-5
cdr3_nt: TGCGCCGTCAGGGGTCGGCGTTTTGATAGCAATCAGCCCCAGCATTTT
cdr3_aa: CAVRGRRFDSNQPQHF

d_call: TRBD1
v_call: TRBV2
clone_size: -
j_call: TRBJ1-2
cdr3_nt: TGTGCCAGCAGTAGGGACAGAAAATATGGCTACACCTTC
cdr3_aa: CASSRDRKYGYTF

d_call: -
v_call: TRBV6-2/TRBV6-3
clone_size: -
j_call: TRBJ1-6
cdr3_nt: TGTGCCAGCAGTAACTCAGGGGCCGCTGCACCCCTCCACTTT
cdr3_aa: CASSNSGAAAPLHF

d_call: -
v_call: TRBV27
clone_size: -
j_call: TRBJ1-5
cdr3_nt: TGTGCCAGCAGTTTTTCGGGGGGGAACAATCAGCCCCAGCATTTT
cdr3_aa: CASSFSGGNNQPQHF

d_call: TRBD1
v_call: TRBV11-2
clone_size: once
j_call: TRBJ2-3
cdr3_nt: TGTGCCAGCAGCCCCCGGACAGGGCAGACAGATACGCAGTATTTT
cdr3_aa: CASSPRTGQTDTQYF

d_call: -
v_call: TRBV5-1
clone_size: -
j_call: TRBJ1-1
cdr3_nt: TGCGCCAGCAGCTTGGTAGCGGGGTATTACACTGAAGCTTTCTTT
cdr3_aa: CASSLVAGYYTEAFF

d_call: -
v_call: TRBV30
clone_size: -
j_call: TRBJ1-1
cdr3_nt: TGTGCCTGGAGCGCCAACAGCTGGGTGGCTTTCTTT
cdr3_aa: CAWSANSWVAFF

d_call: TRBD1
v_call: TRBV6-5
clone_size: -
j_call: TRBJ1-2
cdr3_nt: TGTGCCAGCAGTTTATCACAGGGGGCAAGTGGCTACACCTTC
cdr3_aa: CASSLSQGASGYTF

d_call: -
v_call: TRBV2
clone_size: -
j_call: TRBJ1-1
cdr3_nt: TGTGCCAGCAGTGCGGTAGGATTAACCACTGAAGCTTTCTTT
cdr3_aa: CASSAVGLTTEAFF

d_call: -
v_call: TRBV9
clone_size: -
j_call: TRBJ1-2
cdr3_nt: TGTGCCAGCAGCGTAGACCCCCCCCGCGGGGTTCATGGCTACACCTTC
cdr3_aa: CASSVDPPRGVHGYTF

d_call: -
v_call: TRBV29-1
clone_size: -
j_call: TRBJ1-2
cdr3_nt: TGCAGCGTTGAAGGGACTGGTGGCTACACCTTC
cdr3_aa: CSVEGTGGYTF

d_call: -
v_call: TRBV20-1
clone_size: -
j_call: TRBJ1-1
cdr3_nt: TGCAGTGCTACTGGCACTGAAGCTTTCTTT
cdr3_aa: CSATGTEAFF

d_call: -
v_call: TRBV23-1
clone_size: few
j_call: TRBJ1-1
cdr3_nt: TGCGCCAGCAGTCAATCGATTGGGGAGAACACTGAAGCTTTCTTT
cdr3_aa: CASSQSIGENTEAFF

d_call: -
v_call: TRBV20-1
clone_size: -
j_call: TRBJ2-4
cdr3_nt: TGCAGTGCTAGTGGGGGGGCAGGTTGGGACATTCAGTACTTC
cdr3_aa: CSASGGAGWDIQYF

d_call: -
v_call: TRBV30
clone_size: -
j_call: TRBJ2-3
cdr3_nt: TGTGCCTGGAGTCGTACCAACCTAGGGACAGATACGCAGTATTTT
cdr3_aa: CAWSRTNLGTDTQYF

d_call: -
v_call: TRBV19
clone_size: -
j_call: TRBJ2-7
cdr3_nt: TGTGCCAGCAAAAAAGAGGCAGGATACGAGCAGTACTTC
cdr3_aa: CASKKEAGYEQYF